This TCR beta chain was identified in a study of T and B cells in COVID-19 patients. Study-level information: COVID-19 patients gave peripheral blood either during active infection or after recovery. Critical illness requiring mechanical ventilation or extracorporeal membrane oxygenation affected 12 of 20 active-infection patients.

Trimming stripped 4 bases from V and 7 bases from J, with 14 bases between. This CDR3 comprises 13 residues. Germline V gene data show CDR1 as SGHAT and CDR2 as FQNNGV. TRB rearrangements were amplified by multiplex PCR with BIOMED2 TRB-A/B primers. One entry per CDR3 protein results from TCRdb running MiXCR on the multiplex PCR reads. This sample carries roughly 220 distinct CDR3 sequences, approximately 35% of them seen once, and the ten largest clones take roughly 46%. Sample share makes this clonotype medium-sized. The antigen is unknown. Findings and caveats of the study: Sorted SARS-CoV-2-responsive or tetramer+ T cells and CD4+, regulatory and CD8+ subsets were not yet sequenced.

Blood genomic DNA input for TRB amplification was about 250-500 ng. This clonotype originated in a human donor with active COVID-19. The chain links TRBV11-2 to TRBJ2-7; D gene ambiguous. The sequenced sample consisted of blood. Written as DNA, the CDR3 is TGTGCCAGCAGCTCACCCGGTACGTGGGAGCAGTACTTC. It encodes CASSSPGTWEQYF.